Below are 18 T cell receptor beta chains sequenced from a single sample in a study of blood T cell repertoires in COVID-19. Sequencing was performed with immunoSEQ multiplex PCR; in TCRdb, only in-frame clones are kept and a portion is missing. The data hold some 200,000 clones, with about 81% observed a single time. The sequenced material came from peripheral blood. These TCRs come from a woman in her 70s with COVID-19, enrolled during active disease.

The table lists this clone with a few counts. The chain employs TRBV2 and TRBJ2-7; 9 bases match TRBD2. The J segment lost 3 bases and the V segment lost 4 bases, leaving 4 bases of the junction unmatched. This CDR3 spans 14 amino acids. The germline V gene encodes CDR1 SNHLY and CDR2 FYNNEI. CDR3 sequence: CASSVASGDYEQYF. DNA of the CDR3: TGTGCCAGCAGTGTGGCTAGCGGGGACTACGAGCAGTACTTC.

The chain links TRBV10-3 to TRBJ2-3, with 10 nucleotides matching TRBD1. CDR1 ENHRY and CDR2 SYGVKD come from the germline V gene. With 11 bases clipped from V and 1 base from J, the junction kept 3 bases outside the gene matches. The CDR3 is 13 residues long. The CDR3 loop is CAAGTGGTDTQYF. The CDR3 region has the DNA TGTGCCGCGGGGACAGGGGGCACAGATACGCAGTATTTT.

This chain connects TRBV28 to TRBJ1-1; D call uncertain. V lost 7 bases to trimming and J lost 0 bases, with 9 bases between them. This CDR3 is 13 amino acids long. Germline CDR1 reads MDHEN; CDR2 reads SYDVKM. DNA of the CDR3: TGTGCCAGCACCGGTACTCTGAACACTGAAGCTTTCTTT. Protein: CASTGTLNTEAFF.

The DNA for the CDR3 is TGTGCCAGCAGCTACCCCGGGGGGGTTCAGCCCCAGCATTTT. Translation: CASSYPGGVQPQHF. This chain links TRBV5-8 with TRBJ1-5; D perhaps matches TRBD1 (5 bases). V lost 3 bases and J lost 6, with 13 bases in between. The CDR3 length is 14 residues. CDR1 SGHTS and CDR2 YDEGEE come from the germline V gene.

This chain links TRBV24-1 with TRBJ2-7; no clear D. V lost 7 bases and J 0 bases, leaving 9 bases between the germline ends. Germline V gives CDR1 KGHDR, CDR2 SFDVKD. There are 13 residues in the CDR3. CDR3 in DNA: TGTGCCACCAGGAGCAAAAGCTCCTACGAGCAGTACTTC. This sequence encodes CATRSKSSYEQYF.

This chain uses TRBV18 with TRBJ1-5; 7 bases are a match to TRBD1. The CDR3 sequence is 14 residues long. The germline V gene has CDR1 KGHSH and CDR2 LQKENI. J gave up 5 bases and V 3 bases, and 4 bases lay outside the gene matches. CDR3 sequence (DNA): TGTGCCAGCTCACCCCTCGACAGGGATCAGCCCCAGCATTTT. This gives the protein CASSPLDRDQPQHF.

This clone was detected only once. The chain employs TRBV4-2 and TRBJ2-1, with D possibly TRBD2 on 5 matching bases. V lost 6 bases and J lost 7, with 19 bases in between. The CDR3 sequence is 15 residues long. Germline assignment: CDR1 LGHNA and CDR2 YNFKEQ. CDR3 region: CASRDERYFQNEQFF. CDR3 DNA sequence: TGTGCCAGCAGGGACGAGCGGTACTTCCAGAATGAGCAGTTCTTC.

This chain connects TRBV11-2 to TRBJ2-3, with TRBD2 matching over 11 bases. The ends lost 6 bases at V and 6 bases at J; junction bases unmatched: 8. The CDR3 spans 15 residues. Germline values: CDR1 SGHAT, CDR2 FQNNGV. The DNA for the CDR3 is TGTGCCAGCAGAAAGCCGGGACTAGCGGATGATACGCAGTATTTT. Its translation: CASRKPGLADDTQYF.

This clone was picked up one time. The CDR3 protein is CAISEPARPKAGETQYF. As DNA, the CDR3 is TGTGCCATCAGTGAGCCGGCGAGGCCCAAAGCGGGTGAGACCCAGTACTTC. V is TRBV10-3 and J is TRBJ2-5; D is possibly TRBD2 (6 bases). The CDR3 contains 17 residues. CDR1 is ENHRY, CDR2 SYGVKD, per germline. V lost 2 bases, J lost 5 bases, and 21 bases lay in between.

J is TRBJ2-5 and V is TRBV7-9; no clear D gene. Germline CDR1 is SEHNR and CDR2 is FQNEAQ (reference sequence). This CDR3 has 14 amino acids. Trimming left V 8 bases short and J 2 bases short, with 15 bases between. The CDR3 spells CASSPQARQETQYF. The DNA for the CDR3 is TGTGCCAGCTCCCCCCAAGCTAGACAAGAGACCCAGTACTTC.

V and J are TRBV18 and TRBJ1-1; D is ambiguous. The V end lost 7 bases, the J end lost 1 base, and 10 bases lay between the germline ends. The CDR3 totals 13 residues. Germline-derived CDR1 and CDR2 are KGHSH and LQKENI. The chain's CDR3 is CASYGLTNTEAFF. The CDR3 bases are TGTGCCAGCTATGGGCTGACGAACACTGAAGCTTTCTTT.

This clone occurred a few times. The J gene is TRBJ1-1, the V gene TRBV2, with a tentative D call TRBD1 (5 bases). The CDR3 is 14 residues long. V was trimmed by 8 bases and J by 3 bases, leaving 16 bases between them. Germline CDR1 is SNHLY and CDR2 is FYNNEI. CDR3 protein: CASGPLRGDTEAFF. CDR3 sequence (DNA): TGTGCCAGCGGGCCGTTGCGGGGCGACACTGAAGCTTTCTTT.

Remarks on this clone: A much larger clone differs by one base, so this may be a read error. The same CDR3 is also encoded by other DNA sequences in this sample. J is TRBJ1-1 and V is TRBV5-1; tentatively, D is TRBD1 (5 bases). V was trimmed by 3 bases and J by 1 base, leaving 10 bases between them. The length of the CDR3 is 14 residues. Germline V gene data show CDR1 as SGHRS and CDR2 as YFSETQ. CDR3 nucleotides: TGCGCCAGCAGCTCCCAGGGTGGGAACACTGAAGCTTTCTTT. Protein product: CASSSQGGNTEAFF.

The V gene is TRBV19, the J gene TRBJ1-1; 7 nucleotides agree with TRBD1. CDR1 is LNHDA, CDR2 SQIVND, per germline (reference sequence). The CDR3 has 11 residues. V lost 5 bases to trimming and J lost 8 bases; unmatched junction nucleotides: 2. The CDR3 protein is CASSVTGEAFF. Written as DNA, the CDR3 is TGTGCCAGTAGTGTGACAGGGGAAGCTTTCTTT.

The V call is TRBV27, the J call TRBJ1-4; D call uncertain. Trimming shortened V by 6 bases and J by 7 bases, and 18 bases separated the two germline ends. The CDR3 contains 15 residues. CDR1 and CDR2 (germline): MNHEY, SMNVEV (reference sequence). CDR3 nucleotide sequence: TGTGCCAGCAGCGGCGGAGTCGGCGGTAGTGAAAAACTGTTTTTT. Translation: CASSGGVGGSEKLFF.

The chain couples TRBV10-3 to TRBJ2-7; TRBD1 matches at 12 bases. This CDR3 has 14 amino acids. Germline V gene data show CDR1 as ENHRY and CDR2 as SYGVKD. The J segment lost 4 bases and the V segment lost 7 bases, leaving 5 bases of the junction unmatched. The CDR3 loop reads CAIMPGQGAYEQYF. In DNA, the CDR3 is TGTGCCATCATGCCGGGACAGGGGGCATACGAGCAGTACTTC.

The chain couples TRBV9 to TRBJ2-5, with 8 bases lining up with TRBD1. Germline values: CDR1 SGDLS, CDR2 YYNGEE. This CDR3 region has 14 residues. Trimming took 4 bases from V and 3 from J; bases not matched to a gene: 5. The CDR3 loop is CASSPTGAKETQYF. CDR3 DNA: TGTGCCAGCAGCCCGACAGGGGCGAAAGAGACCCAGTACTTC.

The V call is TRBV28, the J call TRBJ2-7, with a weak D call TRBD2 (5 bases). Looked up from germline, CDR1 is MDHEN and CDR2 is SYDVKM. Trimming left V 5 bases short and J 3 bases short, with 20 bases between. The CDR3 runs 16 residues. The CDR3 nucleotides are TGTGCCAGCAGTCCCAGCAATCCGCCGAGGGACTACGAGCAGTACTTC. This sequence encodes CASSPSNPPRDYEQYF.